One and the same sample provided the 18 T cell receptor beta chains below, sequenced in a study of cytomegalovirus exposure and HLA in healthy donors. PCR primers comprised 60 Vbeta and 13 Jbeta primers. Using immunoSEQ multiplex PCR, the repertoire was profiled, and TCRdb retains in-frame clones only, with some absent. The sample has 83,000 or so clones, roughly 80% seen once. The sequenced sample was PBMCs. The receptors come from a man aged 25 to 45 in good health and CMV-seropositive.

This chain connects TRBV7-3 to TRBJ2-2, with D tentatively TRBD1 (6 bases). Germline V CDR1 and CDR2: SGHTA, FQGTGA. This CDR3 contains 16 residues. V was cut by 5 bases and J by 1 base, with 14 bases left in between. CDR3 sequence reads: CASSPLVQGNTGELFF. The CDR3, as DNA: TGTGCCAGCAGCCCCCTGGTACAGGGGAACACCGGGGAGCTGTTTTTT. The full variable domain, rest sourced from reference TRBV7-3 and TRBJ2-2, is GAGVSQTPSNKVTEKGKYVELRCDPISGHTALYWYRQSLGQGPEFLIYFQGTGAADDSGLPNDRFFAVRPEGSVSTLKIQRTERGDSAVYLCASSPLVQGNTGELFFGEGSRLTVL.

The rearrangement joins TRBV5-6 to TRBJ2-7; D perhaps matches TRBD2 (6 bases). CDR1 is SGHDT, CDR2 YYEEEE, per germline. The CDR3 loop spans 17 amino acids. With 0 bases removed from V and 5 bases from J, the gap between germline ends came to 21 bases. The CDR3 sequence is CASSLAEGGSLWHEQYF. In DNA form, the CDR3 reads TGTGCCAGCAGCTTGGCGGAGGGCGGGTCCCTCTGGCACGAGCAGTACTTC.

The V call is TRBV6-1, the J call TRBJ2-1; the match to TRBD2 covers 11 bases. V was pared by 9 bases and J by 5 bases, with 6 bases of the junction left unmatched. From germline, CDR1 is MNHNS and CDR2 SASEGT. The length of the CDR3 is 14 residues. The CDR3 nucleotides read TGTGCCAGTCTTAGCGGGGGGGCCGACAATGAGCAGTTCTTC. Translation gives CASLSGGADNEQFF.

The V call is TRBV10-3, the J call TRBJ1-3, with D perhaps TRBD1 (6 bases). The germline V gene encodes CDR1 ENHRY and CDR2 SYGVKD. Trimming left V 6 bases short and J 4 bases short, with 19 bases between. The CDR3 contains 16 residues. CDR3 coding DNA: TGTGCCATCAGCACCGGGACATCCACGGGGGGAAACACCATATATTTT. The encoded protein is CAISTGTSTGGNTIYF.

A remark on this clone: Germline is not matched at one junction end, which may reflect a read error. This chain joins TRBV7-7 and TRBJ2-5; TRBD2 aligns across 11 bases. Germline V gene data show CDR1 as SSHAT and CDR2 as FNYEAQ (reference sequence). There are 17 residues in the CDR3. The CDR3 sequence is CASSLVGTSGVQETQYF. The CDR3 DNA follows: TGTGCTAGCAGCTTAGTGGGGACTAGCGGTGTTCAAGAGACCCAGTACTTC.

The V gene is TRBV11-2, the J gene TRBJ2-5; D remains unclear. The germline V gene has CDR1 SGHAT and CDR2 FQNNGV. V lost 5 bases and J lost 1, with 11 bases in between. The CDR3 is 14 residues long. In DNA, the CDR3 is TGTGCCAGCAGCCAAGAAGCACTCCAAGAGACCCAGTACTTC. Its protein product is CASSQEALQETQYF.

Here the CDR3 reads CASSKEGGTYEQYF. CDR3 DNA: TGTGCCAGCAGCAAAGAAGGGGGAACCTACGAGCAGTACTTC. This chain uses TRBV21-1 with TRBJ2-7; the table's D call, TRBD1, has no DNA check behind it. TRBV21-1 counts as a pseudogene. CDR3 size: 14 residues.

This CDR3 reads CASRGGTGELFF. In DNA, the CDR3 is TGTGCCAGCAGGGGGGGCACCGGGGAGCTGTTTTTT. The chain employs TRBV5-6 and TRBJ2-2; a weak D match, TRBD2 (6 bases). From germline, CDR1 is SGHDT and CDR2 YYEEEE. The CDR3 consists of 12 residues. Trimming pared 5 bases from V and 4 bases from J, leaving 6 bases between.

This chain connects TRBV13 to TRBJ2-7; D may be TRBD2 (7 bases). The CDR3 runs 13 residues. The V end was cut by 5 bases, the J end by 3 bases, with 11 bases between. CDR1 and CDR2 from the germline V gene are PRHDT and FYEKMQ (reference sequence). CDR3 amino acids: CASSRGAFYEQYF. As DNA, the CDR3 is TGTGCCAGCAGCCGGGGGGCCTTCTACGAGCAGTACTTC.

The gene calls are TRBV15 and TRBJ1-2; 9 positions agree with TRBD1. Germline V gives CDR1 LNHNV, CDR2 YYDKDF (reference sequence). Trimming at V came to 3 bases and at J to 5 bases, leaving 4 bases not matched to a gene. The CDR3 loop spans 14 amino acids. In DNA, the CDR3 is TGTGCCACCAGCAGGAGGACAGGGGATTATGGCTACACCTTC. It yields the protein CATSRRTGDYGYTF.

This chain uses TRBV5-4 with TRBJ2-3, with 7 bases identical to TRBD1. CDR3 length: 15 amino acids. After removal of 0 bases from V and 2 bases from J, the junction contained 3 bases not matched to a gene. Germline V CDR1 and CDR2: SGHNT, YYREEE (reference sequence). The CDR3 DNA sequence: TGTGCCAGCAGCTTGGGGGGGACAGCCACAGATACGCAGTATTTT. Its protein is CASSLGGTATDTQYF.

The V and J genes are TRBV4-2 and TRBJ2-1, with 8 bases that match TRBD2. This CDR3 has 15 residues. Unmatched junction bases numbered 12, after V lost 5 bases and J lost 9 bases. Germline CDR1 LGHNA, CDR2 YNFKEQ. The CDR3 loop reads CASSFVTGGSPEQFF. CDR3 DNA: TGTGCCAGCAGCTTTGTGACGGGGGGGAGCCCTGAGCAGTTCTTC.

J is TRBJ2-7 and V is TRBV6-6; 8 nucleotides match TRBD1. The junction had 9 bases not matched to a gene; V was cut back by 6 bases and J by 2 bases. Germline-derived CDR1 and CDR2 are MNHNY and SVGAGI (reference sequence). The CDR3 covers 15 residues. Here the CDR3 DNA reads TGTGCCAGCAGCCAGTCAGGGACAGGCCCCTACGAGCAGTACTTC. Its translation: CASSQSGTGPYEQYF.

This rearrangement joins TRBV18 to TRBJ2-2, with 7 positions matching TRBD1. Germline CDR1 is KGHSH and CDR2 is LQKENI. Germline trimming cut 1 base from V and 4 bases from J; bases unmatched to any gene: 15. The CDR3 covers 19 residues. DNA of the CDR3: TGTGCCAGCTCACCACGTGAGGGGGCGCCGGCCTTATTCACCGGGGAGCTGTTTTTT. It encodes CASSPREGAPALFTGELFF.

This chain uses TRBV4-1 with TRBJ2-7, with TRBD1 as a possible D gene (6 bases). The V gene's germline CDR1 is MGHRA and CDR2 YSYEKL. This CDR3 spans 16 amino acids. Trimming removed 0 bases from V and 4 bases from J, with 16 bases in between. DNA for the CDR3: TGCGCCAGCAGCCAAGATTCGGAACAGGGAAATTACGAGCAGTACTTC. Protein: CASSQDSEQGNYEQYF.

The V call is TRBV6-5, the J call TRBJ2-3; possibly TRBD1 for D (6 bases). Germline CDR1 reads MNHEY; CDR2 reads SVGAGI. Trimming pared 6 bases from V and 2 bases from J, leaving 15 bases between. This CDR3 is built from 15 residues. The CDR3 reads CASSLRDIPTDTQYF. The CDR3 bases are TGTGCCAGCAGCCTACGGGACATTCCCACAGATACGCAGTATTTT.

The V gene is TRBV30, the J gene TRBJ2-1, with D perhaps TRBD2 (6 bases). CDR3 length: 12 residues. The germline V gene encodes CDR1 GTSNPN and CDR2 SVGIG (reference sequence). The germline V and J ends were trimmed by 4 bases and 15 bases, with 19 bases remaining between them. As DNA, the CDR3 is TGTGCCTGGACCCCGGGGGTCCAGACACGGTTCTTC. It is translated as CAWTPGVQTRFF. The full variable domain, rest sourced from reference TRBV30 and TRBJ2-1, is SQTIHQWPATLVQPVGSPLSLECTVEGTSNPNLYWYRQAAGRGLQLLFYSVGIGQISSEVPQNLSASRPQDRQFILSSKKLLLSDSGFYLCAWTPGVQTRFFGPGTRLTVL.

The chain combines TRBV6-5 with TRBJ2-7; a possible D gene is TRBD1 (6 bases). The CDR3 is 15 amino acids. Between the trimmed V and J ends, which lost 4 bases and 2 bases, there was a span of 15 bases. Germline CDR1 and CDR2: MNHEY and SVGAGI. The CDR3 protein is CASSFRDTDPYEQYF. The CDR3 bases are TGTGCCAGCAGTTTCCGGGACACAGATCCCTACGAGCAGTACTTC.